This T cell receptor beta chain derives from a study of cytomegalovirus exposure and HLA in healthy donors. Germline V gives CDR1 LNHDA, CDR2 SQIVND (reference sequence). This CDR3 is built from 17 residues. V lost 3 bases, J lost 0 bases, and 6 bases stayed unmatched. Primers: 60 Vbeta forward and 13 Jbeta reverse. The assay was immunoSEQ multiplex PCR, and TCRdb's table has in-frame clones only and misses some. The sample shows over 150,000 clones, under 85% of them seen only once. Sequenced input: PBMCs. This receptor was identified in a male donor in good health and CMV-seronegative. V and J are TRBV19 and TRBJ2-1, with 9 bases matching TRBD2. The CDR3 region has the DNA TGTGCCAGTAGTATGGGACTAGCCGGGGGCTCCTACAATGAGCAGTTCTTC. Protein: CASSMGLAGGSYNEQFF.